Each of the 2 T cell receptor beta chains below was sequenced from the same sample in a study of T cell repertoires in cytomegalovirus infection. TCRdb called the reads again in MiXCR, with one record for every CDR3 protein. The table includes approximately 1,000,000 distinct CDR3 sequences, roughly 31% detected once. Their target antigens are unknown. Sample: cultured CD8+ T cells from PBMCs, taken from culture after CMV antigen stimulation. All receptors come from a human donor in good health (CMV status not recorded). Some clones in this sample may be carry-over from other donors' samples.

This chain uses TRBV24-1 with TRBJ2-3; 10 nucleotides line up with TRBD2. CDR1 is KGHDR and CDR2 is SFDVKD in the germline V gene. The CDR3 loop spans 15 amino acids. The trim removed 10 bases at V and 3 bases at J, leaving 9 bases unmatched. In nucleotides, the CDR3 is TGTGCCACGGGGAGGAGTAGCGGGGGGACAGATACGCAGTATTTT. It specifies CATGRSSGGTDTQYF.

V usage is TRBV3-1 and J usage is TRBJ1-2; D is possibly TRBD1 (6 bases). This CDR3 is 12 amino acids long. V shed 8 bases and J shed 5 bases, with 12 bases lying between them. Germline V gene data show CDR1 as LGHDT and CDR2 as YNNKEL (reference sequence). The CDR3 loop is CASGQLEYGYTF. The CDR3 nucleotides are TGTGCCAGCGGACAGCTAGAGTATGGCTACACCTTC.